This paragraph covers one T cell receptor (beta chain) sequence. Germline assignment: CDR1 MDHEN and CDR2 SYDVKM. The CDR3 loop spans 15 amino acids. Trimming took off 5 bases at V and 8 bases at J, with 18 bases between the two ends. Through a sample-barcoded 5' primer and a J-beta primer mix, a second PCR was run for roughly 7 to 11 cycles. All samples gave at least 2.5 million CDR3-containing paired-end reads. TCRdb re-derived calls from the 5' RACE reads in MiXCR, one entry per CDR3 protein. The table lists about 1.6 million distinct CDR3 sequences, roughly a third of them singletons. These data come from a study of blood T cells in healthy people across ages.

This sequence joins TRBV28 and TRBJ2-2; D call uncertain. Input material: blood. The sequence derives from a woman aged 25 to 39 in good health. This chain's CDR3 is CASSTGTRNRGELFF. The CDR3 nucleotides read TGTGCCAGCAGTACTGGTACACGTAACCGAGGGGAGCTGTTTTTT.